This T cell receptor (beta chain) was captured by sequencing in a study of Graves' ophthalmopathy and Graves' hyperthyroidism. Overall study findings and caveats: Ophthalmopathy cases were distinguished from stable hyperthyroidism by a 13-signature model, reaching about 90% sensitivity and 70% to 84% specificity.

RNA transcripts served as template for amplifying TCR beta CDR3 sequences. First-round RT-PCR used HTBI primers; second-round multiplex PCR followed. MiXCR, run by TCRdb on the multiplex PCR reads, gives a single entry per CDR3 protein. The sample lists 400,000 or so distinct CDR3 sequences, approximately 15% occurring once. As to this clonotype: Its antigen is not identified. The CDR3 end shows no conserved phenylalanine or tryptophan, and so a read error is likely. The limits of the CDR3 on the DNA are not certain, so only TCRdb's listed CDR3 is given.

Germline loops: CDR1 LNHNV, CDR2 YYDKDF (reference sequence). The CDR3 is 12 residues long, counting both termini. This chain connects TRBV15 to TRBJ1-1. Sequenced material: peripheral blood. The origin of this receptor is a woman between 18 and 29 years old with stable Graves' hyperthyroidism. CDR3 amino acids: CATSRDRLTLRH.